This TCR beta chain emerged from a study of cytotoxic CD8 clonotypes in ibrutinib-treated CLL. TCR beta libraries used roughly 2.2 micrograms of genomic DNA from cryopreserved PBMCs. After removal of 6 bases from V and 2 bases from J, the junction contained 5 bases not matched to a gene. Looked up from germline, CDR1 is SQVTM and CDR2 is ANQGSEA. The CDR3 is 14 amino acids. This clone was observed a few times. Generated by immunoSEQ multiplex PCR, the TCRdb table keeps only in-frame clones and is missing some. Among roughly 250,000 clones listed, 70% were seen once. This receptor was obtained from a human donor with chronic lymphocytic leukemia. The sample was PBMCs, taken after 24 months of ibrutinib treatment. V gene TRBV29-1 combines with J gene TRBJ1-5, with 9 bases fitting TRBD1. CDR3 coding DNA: TGCAGCGTGGGAACAGGGGGCGGCAATCAGCCCCAGCATTTT. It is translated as CSVGTGGGNQPQHF.